Each of the 22 T cell receptor beta chains below was sequenced from the same sample in a study of human T cells and chemical hapten exposure. This sample's time point: pre-sensitization, week 0. Treatment given: therapeutic diphenylcyclopropenone sensitization with weekly scalp DPC. TCRdb analysed the RACE reads with MiXCR anew, one entry per CDR3 protein. The sample has tens of thousands of distinct CDR3 sequences, more than 9% seen once. Here the sequenced sample was whole blood, taken in connection with sensitization to the hapten diphenylcyclopropenone (DPC). Every receptor here comes from a man aged 25-45 years with alopecia areata. Some clones in this sample may be carry-over from other donors' samples.

The chain is built from TRBV4-2 and TRBJ1-6; TRBD1 agrees at 10 bases. The germline gives CDR1 LGHNA, CDR2 YNFKEQ. Trimming removed 4 bases from V and 9 bases from J; junction bases left unmatched: 12. The CDR3 is 17 residues long. The CDR3 region has the DNA TGTGCCAGCAGCCGAGACCCGGGACAGGGGATTGGTTCACCCCTCCACTTT. It translates to CASSRDPGQGIGSPLHF.

The V and J genes are TRBV7-3 and TRBJ1-1; tentative D call: TRBD1 (6 bases). The germline V and J ends were trimmed by 1 base and 8 bases, with 11 bases remaining between them. Germline assignment: CDR1 SGHTA and CDR2 FQGTGA. The length of the CDR3 is 13 residues. The CDR3 spells CASSLKRGQEAFF. The DNA for the CDR3 is TGTGCCAGCAGCTTAAAGCGAGGACAGGAAGCTTTCTTT.

In DNA form, the CDR3 reads TGCGCCAGCAGCCAAGTACCGGGACTAGCGTTTTCGGAGACCCAGTACTTC. Translating it yields CASSQVPGLAFSETQYF. The chain employs TRBV4-3 and TRBJ2-5; the match to TRBD2 covers 10 bases. Germline-derived CDR1 and CDR2 are LGHNA and YSLEER. V shed 1 base and J 5 bases; nucleotides not matched to a gene: 10. The length of the CDR3 is 17 residues.

This clonotype came up many times. The V gene is TRBV6-6, the J gene TRBJ1-4; D remains ambiguous. V lost 0 bases to trimming and J lost 1 base, with 9 bases between them. The V gene's germline CDR1 is MNHNY and CDR2 SVGAGI (reference sequence). This CDR3 is 16 amino acids long. CDR3 sequence: CASSYSTTQTNEKLFF. The CDR3 DNA reads TGTGCCAGCAGTTACTCGACGACTCAAACTAATGAAAAACTGTTTTTT.

V gene TRBV3-1 combines with J gene TRBJ2-5, with D tentatively TRBD1 or TRBD2 (5 bases each). The length of the CDR3 is 15 residues. The V gene's germline CDR1 is LGHDT and CDR2 YNNKEL (reference sequence). V dropped 0 bases and J dropped 12 bases, with 20 bases sitting between them. The CDR3 coding sequence is TGTGCCAGCAGCCAAGATGACTTACGGGACGTGGCCGAGTACTTC. This encodes CASSQDDLRDVAEYF.

This clonotype was picked up a small number of times. The chain couples TRBV5-1 to TRBJ2-1; 14 bases fit TRBD2. Germline CDR1 and CDR2: SGHRS and YFSETQ. V trimming: 4 bases; J trimming: 0 bases; junction bases outside the gene matches: 6. This CDR3 has 18 amino acids. The CDR3 nucleotides read TGCGCCAGCAGCGCGGGACTAGCGGGGGAGAACTCCTACAATGAGCAGTTCTTC. It codes for CASSAGLAGENSYNEQFF.

This sequence joins TRBV12-3 or TRBV12-4 and TRBJ1-2; D not certain. Trimming pared 1 base from V and 8 bases from J, leaving 11 bases between. The CDR3 has 13 amino acids. CDR3 DNA sequence: TGTGCCAGCAGTTTAGGGGCTGGGGAGGGCTACACCTTC. The encoded protein is CASSLGAGEGYTF.

CDR3 nucleotides: TGTGCCAGCAGCTTTGGCCGGCAATCCGCCCAGCATTTT. It translates to CASSFGRQSAQHF. The chain combines TRBV7-2 with TRBJ1-5; D remains ambiguous. V lost 3 bases and J lost 11, with 14 bases in between. CDR1 and CDR2 from the germline V gene are SGHTA and FQGNSA. The CDR3 runs to 13 residues.

This clonotype has ten or more counts. The chain links TRBV2 to TRBJ1-2, with a tentative D call TRBD1 (6 bases). Germline CDR1 SNHLY, CDR2 FYNNEI. This CDR3 comprises 14 residues. V gave up 6 bases and J gave up 2 bases, with 13 bases separating them. CDR3 loop: CASRAEGVNYGYTF. CDR3 DNA: TGTGCCAGCAGAGCCGAGGGGGTGAACTATGGCTACACCTTC.

This clonotype was seen more than once but under ten times. The chain is built from TRBV11-2 and TRBJ2-3; 8 nucleotides match TRBD2. This CDR3 has 18 amino acids. Germline loops: CDR1 SGHAT, CDR2 FQNNGV. With 1 base clipped from V and 0 bases from J, the junction kept 9 bases outside the gene matches. The CDR3 DNA sequence: TGTGCCAGCAGCTTAGTTAGCGGGGCTACAACTAGCACAGATACGCAGTATTTT. Residues: CASSLVSGATTSTDTQYF.

This clonotype was seen at least ten times. This chain links TRBV18 with TRBJ1-5, with 7 bases lining up with TRBD1. Germline loops: CDR1 KGHSH, CDR2 LQKENI. The length of the CDR3 is 14 residues. The junction had 3 bases not matched to a gene; V was cut back by 1 base and J by 6 bases. The CDR3 protein is CASSPRQGIQPQHF. DNA for the CDR3: TGTGCCAGCTCACCACGACAGGGTATTCAGCCCCAGCATTTT.

This clonotype has at least ten counts. The chain recombines TRBV7-3 with TRBJ2-2; D gene unclear. Germline CDR1 and CDR2: SGHTA and FQGTGA. Trimming stripped 0 bases from V and 4 bases from J, with 15 bases between. CDR3 size: 17 residues. CDR3 DNA: TGTGCCAGCAGCTTAACGGTCCGCATCGATGCCACCGGGGAGCTGTTTTTT. This sequence encodes CASSLTVRIDATGELFF. Looking up the rest from reference TRBV7-3 and TRBJ2-2 gives the full variable domain: GAGVSQTPSNKVTEKGKYVELRCDPISGHTALYWYRQSLGQGPEFLIYFQGTGAADDSGLPNDRFFAVRPEGSVSTLKIQRTERGDSAVYLCASSLTVRIDATGELFFGEGSRLTVL.

This clonotype was seen at least ten times. This chain connects TRBV29-1 to TRBJ1-4; weak D call: TRBD1 (5 bases). CDR1 and CDR2 (germline): SQVTM, ANQGSEA. V dropped 7 bases and J dropped 8 bases, with 29 bases sitting between them. CDR3 size: 17 residues. The CDR3 DNA is TGCAGCGATACAGTGTCCCAGGGCTGGCGGTCCAGGGAAAAACTGTTTTTT. Its protein product is CSDTVSQGWRSREKLFF.

This clonotype was found many times. This chain connects TRBV7-2 to TRBJ2-5, with no clear D. V shed 3 bases and J shed 3 bases, with 2 bases lying between them. This CDR3 region has 11 residues. Germline loops: CDR1 SGHTA, CDR2 FQGNSA. This CDR3 is CASSLKETQYF. The CDR3 DNA follows: TGTGCCAGCAGCTTGAAAGAGACCCAGTACTTC.

The table lists this clonotype with a few counts. The chain links TRBV2 to TRBJ1-2, with D unclear. CDR1 SNHLY and CDR2 FYNNEI come from the germline V gene. CDR3 length equals 13 residues. Trimming took 7 bases from V and 4 from J, leaving 13 bases between them. CDR3 DNA: TGTGCCAGCATCGGGGAGGTGTTCTATGGCTACACCTTC. It is translated as CASIGEVFYGYTF.

This clonotype was detected only a few times. The chain employs TRBV14 and TRBJ2-3; possibly TRBD1 for D (5 bases). V lost 6 bases and J 2 bases, leaving 12 bases between the germline ends. Germline loops: CDR1 SGHDN, CDR2 FVKESK. The CDR3 is made up of 14 amino acids. DNA for the CDR3: TGTGCCAGCAGGTCTGGGGCGAACACAGATACGCAGTATTTT. It is translated as CASRSGANTDTQYF.

CDR3 in amino acids: CASSAGNDLSSYEQYF. The CDR3, as DNA: TGTGCCAGCAGCGCAGGAAACGATCTAAGCTCCTACGAGCAGTACTTC. The chain couples TRBV9 to TRBJ2-7; D gene ambiguous. Trimming shortened V by 3 bases and J by 0 bases, and 16 bases separated the two germline ends. Germline V lookup: CDR1 SGDLS, CDR2 YYNGEE. The CDR3 extends over 16 amino acids.

This clonotype was detected only a few times. The V and J genes are TRBV7-6 and TRBJ1-1; 9 bases fit TRBD1. J gave up 1 base and V 4 bases, and 13 bases lay outside the gene matches. Germline V lookup: CDR1 SGHVS, CDR2 FNYEAQ. The CDR3 length is 18 residues. CDR3 sequence reads: CASSSIPGQGLRNTEAFF. CDR3 in DNA: TGTGCCAGCAGCTCCATCCCGGGACAGGGCTTAAGGAACACTGAAGCTTTCTTT.

This clonotype appeared many times. V usage is TRBV20-1 and J usage is TRBJ2-2; maybe TRBD2 (6 bases). The CDR3 sequence is 15 residues long. Germline V gives CDR1 DFQATT, CDR2 SNEGSKA (reference sequence). V lost 6 bases, J lost 2 bases, and 16 bases lay in between. The DNA for the CDR3 is TGCAGTGCCCGCCCGGGACTCACAAACACCGGGGAGCTGTTTTTT. Protein: CSARPGLTNTGELFF.

About this clonotype itself: A single base separates this from a much larger clone, so it may be a read error. The genes are TRBV7-6 and TRBJ2-3, with D unresolved. Germline assignment: CDR1 SGHVS and CDR2 FNYEAQ. The CDR3 runs to 14 residues. Here the CDR3 reads CVSSPTMDTDTQYF. The CDR3 coding sequence is TGTGTCAGCAGCCCTACGATGGACACAGATACGCAGTATTTT.

At least ten counts were recorded for this clonotype. The chain employs TRBV3-1 and TRBJ2-1; D call uncertain. The V and J ends lost 2 bases and 5 bases respectively, with 10 bases between them. Germline V lookup: CDR1 LGHDT, CDR2 YNNKEL (reference sequence). This CDR3 spans 14 amino acids. The CDR3 coding sequence is TGTGCCAGCAGCCAATCACCAAAAGACAATGAGCAGTTCTTC. As protein: CASSQSPKDNEQFF.

This clonotype came up a few times. For the CDR3, the DNA is TGCAGTGCTAGAGGGAGGACAGGGGGCGCCTATGGCTACACCTTC. It yields the protein CSARGRTGGAYGYTF. V and J are TRBV20-1 and TRBJ1-2; TRBD1 matches 11 bases. The V gene end was trimmed by 1 base and the J gene end by 4 bases; junction bases not matched to a gene: 5. The germline V gene has CDR1 DFQATT and CDR2 SNEGSKA (reference sequence). The CDR3 spans 15 residues.